The source of this T cell receptor (beta chain) is a study of T cell responses to AZD1222 COVID-19 vaccine. Only in-frame clones appear in the TCRdb table, and some are missing; sequencing was by immunoSEQ multiplex PCR. The sample holds some 110,000 clones, 93% seen once. This CDR3 has 15 amino acids. Germline lookup yields CDR1 KGHDR and CDR2 SFDVKD. Deletions cut 5 bases from V and 3 bases from J, with 16 bases between. The V and J genes are TRBV24-1 and TRBJ2-7, with D possibly TRBD2 on 6 matching bases. The sample here was peripheral blood, taken on day 0 of AZD1222 vaccination. The TCR comes from an adult in good health. The DNA for the CDR3 is TGTGCCACCAGTGGTTCAGGACTAAATGTCTACGAGCAGTACTTC. Translation gives CATSGSGLNVYEQYF.